The next 4 T cell receptor beta chains were all read from a single sample in a study of cytomegalovirus exposure and HLA in healthy donors. 13 Jbeta primers and 60 Vbeta primers were used for the PCR. Assay used: immunoSEQ multiplex PCR; TCRdb lists only in-frame clones, some missing. The sample holds 95,000 to 150,000 clones; 78% are singletons and the top ten take under 13%. Sequencing was performed on PBMCs. The receptors derive from a man aged 25-45 years in good health and CMV-seropositive.

The chain is built from TRBV25-1 and TRBJ1-1; the D is unclear. Germline lookup yields CDR1 MGHDK and CDR2 SYGVNS. The ends were cut back, 1 base at V and 6 bases at J, with 9 bases in the middle. This CDR3 has 13 residues. The CDR3 protein is CASSESGSPEAFF. The CDR3 DNA is TGTGCCAGCAGTGAATCGGGGAGCCCTGAAGCTTTCTTT.

V usage is TRBV4-2 and J usage is TRBJ2-5; D is possibly TRBD2 (6 bases). The CDR3 contains 14 residues. Germline V gene lookup returns CDR1 LGHNA and CDR2 YNFKEQ. The V end lost 3 bases, the J end lost 2 bases, and 10 bases lay between the germline ends. DNA for the CDR3: TGTGCCAGCAGCCAGGCGGAGGGACAAGAGACCCAGTACTTC. Protein: CASSQAEGQETQYF.

This CDR3 is CASSPPAGGRIISSTDTQYF. The DNA of the CDR3 is TGTGCCAGCAGTCCTCCAGCAGGGGGGCGGATAATCAGTAGCACAGATACGCAGTATTTT. This chain connects TRBV27 to TRBJ2-3; tentatively, D is TRBD1 (7 bases). Germline V CDR1 and CDR2: MNHEY, SMNVEV (reference sequence). Trimming shortened V by 5 bases and J by 0 bases, and 27 bases separated the two germline ends. The CDR3 is 20 amino acids.

The chain employs TRBV28 and TRBJ2-7; the D is unclear. This CDR3 has 13 residues. V was cut by 8 bases and J by 3 bases, with 14 bases left in between. Germline lookup yields CDR1 MDHEN and CDR2 SYDVKM. CDR3: CASPRADNYEQYF. The CDR3 DNA reads TGTGCCAGCCCCCGAGCCGACAACTACGAGCAGTACTTC.